This T cell receptor beta chain was observed in a study of shared clonotypes between healthy human individuals. Study-level results: As a rule, naive subsets had a larger estimated richness than memory subsets. Approximately 4.6% of naive CD4 clonotypes were common to several donors.

As regards this clone: Its antigen is undetermined.

J lost 2 bases, V lost 4 bases, and 7 bases had no gene match. Germline CDR1 reads SGHRS; CDR2 reads YFSETQ. This CDR3 is built from 15 residues. Original handling: In the immunoSEQ data, sequences were junction-only and lacked quality scores, so filtering differed. Libraries were prepared by immunoSEQ multiplex PCR; TCRdb keeps only in-frame clonotypes and omits some of them. V and J calls and clone size are those listed in that table; D and trimming were worked out from the DNA. Of roughly 2.4 million clones in the sample, around 95% were seen once. The chain employs TRBV5-1 and TRBJ2-7, with 9 bases that match TRBD2. The sequencing input was naive CD4+ T cells sorted from blood. The subset is: CD45RA+ positively selected. The sequence came from a man younger than 35 in good health. CDR3 sequence (DNA): TGCGCCAGCAGCAAACTTAGCGGGGGAGCCTACGAGCAGTACTTC. This encodes CASSKLSGGAYEQYF.